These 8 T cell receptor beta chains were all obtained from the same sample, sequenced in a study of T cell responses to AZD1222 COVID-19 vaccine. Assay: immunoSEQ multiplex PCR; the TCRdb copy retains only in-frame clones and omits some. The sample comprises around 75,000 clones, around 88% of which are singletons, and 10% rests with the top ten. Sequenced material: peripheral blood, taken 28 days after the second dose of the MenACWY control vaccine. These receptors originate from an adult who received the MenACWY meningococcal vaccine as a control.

The CDR3 DNA is TGTGCCAGCAGCCGGGACATAATTTCCTACAATGAGCAGTTCTTC. As protein: CASSRDIISYNEQFF. The chain has TRBV11-1 and TRBJ2-1, with D perhaps TRBD1 (6 bases). From germline, CDR1 is SGHAT and CDR2 FQDESV (reference sequence). The CDR3 has 15 amino acids. The V and J ends lost 5 bases and 1 base respectively, with 12 bases between them.

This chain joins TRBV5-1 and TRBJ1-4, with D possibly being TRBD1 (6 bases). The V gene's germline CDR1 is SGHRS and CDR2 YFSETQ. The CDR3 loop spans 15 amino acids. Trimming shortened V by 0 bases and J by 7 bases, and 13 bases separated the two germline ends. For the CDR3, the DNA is TGCGCCAGCAGCTTGGTGGGGGCGCAGCGTGAAAAACTGTTTTTT. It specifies CASSLVGAQREKLFF.

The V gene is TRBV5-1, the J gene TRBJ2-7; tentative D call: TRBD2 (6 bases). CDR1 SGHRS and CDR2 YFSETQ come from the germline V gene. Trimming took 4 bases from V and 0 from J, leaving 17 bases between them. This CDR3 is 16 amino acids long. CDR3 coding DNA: TGCGCCAGCAGCCCCCGGGCGGAGGGGAGCTCCTACGAGCAGTACTTC. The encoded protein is CASSPRAEGSSYEQYF. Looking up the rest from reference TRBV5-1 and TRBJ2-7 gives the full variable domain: KAGVTQTPRYLIKTRGQQVTLSCSPISGHRSVSWYQQTPGQGLQFLFEYFSETQRNKGNFPGRFSGRQFSNSRSEMNVSTLELGDSALYLCASSPRAEGSSYEQYFGPGTRLTVT.

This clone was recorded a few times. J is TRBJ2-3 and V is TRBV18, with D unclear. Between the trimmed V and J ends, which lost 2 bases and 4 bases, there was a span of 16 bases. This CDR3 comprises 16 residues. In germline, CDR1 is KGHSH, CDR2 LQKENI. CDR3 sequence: CASSPVVLPWSDTQYF. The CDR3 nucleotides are TGTGCCAGCTCACCAGTGGTCCTCCCCTGGTCAGATACGCAGTATTTT.

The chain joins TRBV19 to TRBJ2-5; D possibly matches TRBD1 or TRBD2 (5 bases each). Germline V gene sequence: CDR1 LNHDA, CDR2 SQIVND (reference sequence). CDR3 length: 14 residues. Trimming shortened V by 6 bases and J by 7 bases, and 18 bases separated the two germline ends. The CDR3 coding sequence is TGTGCCAGTAGGGGAACAGGACTTCGGGGGACCCAGTACTTC. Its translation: CASRGTGLRGTQYF.

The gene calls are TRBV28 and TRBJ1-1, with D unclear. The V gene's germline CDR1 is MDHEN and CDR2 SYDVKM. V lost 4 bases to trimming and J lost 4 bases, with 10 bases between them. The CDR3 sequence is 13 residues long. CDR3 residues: CASSSTRATEAFF. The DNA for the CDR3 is TGTGCCAGCAGTTCCACGAGGGCCACTGAAGCTTTCTTT. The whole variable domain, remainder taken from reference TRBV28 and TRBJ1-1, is DVKVTQSSRYLVKRTGEKVFLECVQDMDHENMFWYRQDPGLGLRLIYFSYDVKMKEKGDIPEGYSVSREKKERFSLILESASTNQTSMYLCASSSTRATEAFFGQGTRLTVV.

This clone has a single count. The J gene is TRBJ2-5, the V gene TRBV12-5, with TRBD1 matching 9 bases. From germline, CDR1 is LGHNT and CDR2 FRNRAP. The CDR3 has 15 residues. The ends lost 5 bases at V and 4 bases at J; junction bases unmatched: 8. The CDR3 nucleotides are TGTGCTAGTGGTCCGGGAAGACAGGGGGTAGAGACCCAGTACTTC. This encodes CASGPGRQGVETQYF.

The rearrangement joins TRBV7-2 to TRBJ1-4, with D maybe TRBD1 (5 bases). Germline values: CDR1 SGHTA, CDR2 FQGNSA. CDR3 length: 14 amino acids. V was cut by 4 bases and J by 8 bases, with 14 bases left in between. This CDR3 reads CASSSGTEGEKLFF. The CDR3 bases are TGTGCCAGCAGCTCCGGGACGGAGGGAGAAAAACTGTTTTTT.